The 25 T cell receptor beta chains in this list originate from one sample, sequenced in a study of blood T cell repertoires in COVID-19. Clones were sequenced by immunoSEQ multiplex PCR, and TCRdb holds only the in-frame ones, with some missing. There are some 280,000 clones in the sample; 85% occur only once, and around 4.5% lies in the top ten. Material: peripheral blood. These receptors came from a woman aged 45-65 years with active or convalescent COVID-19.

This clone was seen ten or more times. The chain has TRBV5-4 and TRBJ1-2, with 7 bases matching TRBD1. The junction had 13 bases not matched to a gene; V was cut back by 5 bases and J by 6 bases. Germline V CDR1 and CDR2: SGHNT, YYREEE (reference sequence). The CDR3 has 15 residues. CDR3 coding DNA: TGTGCCAGCAGACGACCGGGACAGCCAGGGGATGGCTACACCTTC. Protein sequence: CASRRPGQPGDGYTF.

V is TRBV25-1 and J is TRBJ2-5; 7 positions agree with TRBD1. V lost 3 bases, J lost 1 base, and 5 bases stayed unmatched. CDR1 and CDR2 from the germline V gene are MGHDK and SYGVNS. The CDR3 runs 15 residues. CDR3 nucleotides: TGTGCCAGCAGTGAGGGACAGACTCTCCAAGAGACCCAGTACTTC. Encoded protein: CASSEGQTLQETQYF.

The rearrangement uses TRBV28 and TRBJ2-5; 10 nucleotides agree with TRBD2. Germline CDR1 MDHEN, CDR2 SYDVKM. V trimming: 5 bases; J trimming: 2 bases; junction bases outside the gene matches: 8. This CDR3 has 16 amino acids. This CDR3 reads CASSPWTSGTQETQYF. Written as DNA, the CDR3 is TGTGCCAGCAGTCCCTGGACTAGCGGAACACAAGAGACCCAGTACTTC.

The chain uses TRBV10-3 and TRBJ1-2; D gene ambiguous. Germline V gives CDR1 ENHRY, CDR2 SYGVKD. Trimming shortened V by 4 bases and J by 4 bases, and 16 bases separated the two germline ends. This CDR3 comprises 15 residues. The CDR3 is CAISAYAGPSYGYTF. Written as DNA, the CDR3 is TGTGCCATCAGTGCTTACGCTGGGCCCTCCTATGGCTACACCTTC.

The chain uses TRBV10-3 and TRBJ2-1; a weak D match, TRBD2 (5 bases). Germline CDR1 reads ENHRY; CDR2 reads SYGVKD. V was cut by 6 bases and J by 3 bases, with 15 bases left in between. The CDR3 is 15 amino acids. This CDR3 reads CAISGDGGNYNEQFF. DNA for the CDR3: TGTGCCATCAGCGGGGATGGCGGCAACTACAATGAGCAGTTCTTC.

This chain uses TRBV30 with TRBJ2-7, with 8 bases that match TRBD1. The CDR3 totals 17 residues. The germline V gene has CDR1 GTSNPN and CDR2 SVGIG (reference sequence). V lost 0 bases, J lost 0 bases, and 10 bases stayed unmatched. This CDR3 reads CAWSVDPWTGNSYEQYF. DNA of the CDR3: TGTGCCTGGAGTGTGGATCCTTGGACAGGGAACTCCTACGAGCAGTACTTC.

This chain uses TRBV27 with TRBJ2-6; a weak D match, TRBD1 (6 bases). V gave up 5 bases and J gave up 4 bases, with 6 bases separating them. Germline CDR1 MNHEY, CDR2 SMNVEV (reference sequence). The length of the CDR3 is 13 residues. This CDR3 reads CASSQGGANVLTF. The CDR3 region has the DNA TGTGCCAGCAGTCAGGGGGGGGCCAACGTCCTGACTTTC.

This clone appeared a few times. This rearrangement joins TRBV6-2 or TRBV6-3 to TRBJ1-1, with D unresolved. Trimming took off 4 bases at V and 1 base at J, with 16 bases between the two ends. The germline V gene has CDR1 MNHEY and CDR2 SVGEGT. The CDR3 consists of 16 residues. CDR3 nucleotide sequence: TGTGCCAGCAGTTCCAAAATCCGGGTTGGGAACACTGAAGCTTTCTTT. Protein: CASSSKIRVGNTEAFF.

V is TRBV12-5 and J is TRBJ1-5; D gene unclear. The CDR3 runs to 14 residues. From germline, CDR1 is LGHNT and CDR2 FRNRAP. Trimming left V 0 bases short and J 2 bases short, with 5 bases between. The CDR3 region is CASGLVGGNQPQHF. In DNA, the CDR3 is TGTGCTAGTGGTTTGGTAGGAGGCAATCAGCCCCAGCATTTT.

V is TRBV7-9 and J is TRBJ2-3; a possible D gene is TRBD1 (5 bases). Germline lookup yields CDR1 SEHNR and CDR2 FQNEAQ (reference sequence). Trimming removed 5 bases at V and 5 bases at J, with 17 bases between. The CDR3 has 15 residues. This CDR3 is CASSPRFLQGDTQYF. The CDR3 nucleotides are TGTGCCAGCAGCCCCCGTTTTTTGCAGGGAGATACGCAGTATTTT. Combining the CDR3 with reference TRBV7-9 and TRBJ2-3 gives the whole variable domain DTGVSQNPRHKITKRGQNVTFRCDPISEHNRLYWYRQTLGQGPEFLTYFQNEAQLEKSRLLSDRFSAERPKGSFSTLEIQRTEQGDSAMYLCASSPRFLQGDTQYFGPGTRLTVL.

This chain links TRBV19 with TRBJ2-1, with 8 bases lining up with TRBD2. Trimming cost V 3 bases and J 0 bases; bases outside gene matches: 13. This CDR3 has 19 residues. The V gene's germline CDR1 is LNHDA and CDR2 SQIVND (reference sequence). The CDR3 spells CASSIPRLTSGSSYNEQFF. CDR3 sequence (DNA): TGTGCCAGTAGTATCCCCCGTCTCACTAGCGGTAGCTCCTACAATGAGCAGTTCTTC.

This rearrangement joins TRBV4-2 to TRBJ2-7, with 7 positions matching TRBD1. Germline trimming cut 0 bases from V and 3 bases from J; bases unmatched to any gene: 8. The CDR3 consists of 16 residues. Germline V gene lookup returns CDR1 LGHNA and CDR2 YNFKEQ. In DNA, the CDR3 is TGTGCCAGCAGCCAAGATTACAGGACAGGCAACTACGAGCAGTACTTC. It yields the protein CASSQDYRTGNYEQYF.

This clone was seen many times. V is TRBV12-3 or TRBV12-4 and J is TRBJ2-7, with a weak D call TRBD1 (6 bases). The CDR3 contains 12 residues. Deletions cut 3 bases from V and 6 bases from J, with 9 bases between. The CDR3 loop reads CASSFVTGEQYF. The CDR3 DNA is TGTGCCAGCAGTTTTGTGACAGGCGAGCAGTACTTC.

The CDR3 loop reads CASSGDRGPRQPQHF. The CDR3 nucleotides are TGTGCCAGTAGTGGGGACAGGGGCCCGCGGCAGCCCCAGCATTTT. The chain carries TRBV19 and TRBJ1-5, with 10 positions matching TRBD1. CDR1 is LNHDA and CDR2 is SQIVND in the germline V gene (reference sequence). The CDR3 runs to 15 residues. Germline trimming cut 5 bases from V and 7 bases from J; bases unmatched to any gene: 8.

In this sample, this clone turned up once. The CDR3 loop is CASRNPSRGGNTEAFF. CDR3 in DNA: TGTGCCAGTAGGAACCCATCGCGAGGGGGTAACACTGAAGCTTTCTTT. V usage is TRBV19 and J usage is TRBJ1-1; D might be TRBD1 (6 bases). CDR1 is LNHDA and CDR2 is SQIVND in the germline V gene (reference sequence). Trimming took off 6 bases at V and 2 bases at J, with 19 bases between the two ends. The CDR3 length is 16 residues.

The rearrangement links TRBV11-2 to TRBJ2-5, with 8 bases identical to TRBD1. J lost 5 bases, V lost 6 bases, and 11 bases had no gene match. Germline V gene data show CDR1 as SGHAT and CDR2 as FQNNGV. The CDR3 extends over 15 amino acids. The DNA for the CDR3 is TGTGCCAGCAGTGGACAGGGAGAAGGAGGGGAGACCCAGTACTTC. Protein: CASSGQGEGGETQYF.

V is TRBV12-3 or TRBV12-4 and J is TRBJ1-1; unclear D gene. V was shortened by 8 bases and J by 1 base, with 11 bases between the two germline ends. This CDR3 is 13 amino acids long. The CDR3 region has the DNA TGTGCCAGCTGTTCGGCGGCGAACACTGAAGCTTTCTTT. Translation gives CASCSAANTEAFF.

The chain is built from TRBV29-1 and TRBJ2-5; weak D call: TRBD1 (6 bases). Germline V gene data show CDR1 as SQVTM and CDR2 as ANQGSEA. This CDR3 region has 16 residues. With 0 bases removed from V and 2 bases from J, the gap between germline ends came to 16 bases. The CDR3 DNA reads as TGCAGCGTTGAAGATCCCCGGACAGAGACTCAAGAGACCCAGTACTTC. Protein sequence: CSVEDPRTETQETQYF.

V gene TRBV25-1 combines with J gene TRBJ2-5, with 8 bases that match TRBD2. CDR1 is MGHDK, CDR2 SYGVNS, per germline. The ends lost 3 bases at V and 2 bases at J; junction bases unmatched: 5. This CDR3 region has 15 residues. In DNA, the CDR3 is TGTGCCAGCAGTGATCCGGGACTAGGTCAAGAGACCCAGTACTTC. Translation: CASSDPGLGQETQYF.

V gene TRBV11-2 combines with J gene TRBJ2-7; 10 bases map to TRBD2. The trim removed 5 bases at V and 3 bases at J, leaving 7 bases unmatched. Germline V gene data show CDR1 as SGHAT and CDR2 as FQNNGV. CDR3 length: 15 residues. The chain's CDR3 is CASSPLAGVIYEQYF. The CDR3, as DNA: TGTGCCAGCAGCCCTCTAGCGGGAGTGATCTACGAGCAGTACTTC.

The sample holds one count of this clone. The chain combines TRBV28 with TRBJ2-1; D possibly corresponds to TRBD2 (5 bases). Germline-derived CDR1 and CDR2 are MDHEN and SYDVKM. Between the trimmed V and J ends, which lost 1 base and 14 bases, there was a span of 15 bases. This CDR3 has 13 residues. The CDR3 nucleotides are TGTGCCAGCAGTTTATCTTCGGCGGGCCCTAAGTTCTTC. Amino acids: CASSLSSAGPKFF. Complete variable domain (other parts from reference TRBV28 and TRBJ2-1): DVKVTQSSRYLVKRTGEKVFLECVQDMDHENMFWYRQDPGLGLRLIYFSYDVKMKEKGDIPEGYSVSREKKERFSLILESASTNQTSMYLCASSLSSAGPKFFGPGTRLTVL.

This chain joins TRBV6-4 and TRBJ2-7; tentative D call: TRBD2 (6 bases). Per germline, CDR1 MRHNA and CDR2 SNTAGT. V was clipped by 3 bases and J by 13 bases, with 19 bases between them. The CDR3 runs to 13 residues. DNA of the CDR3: TGTGCCAGCAGTGAAGTTGAGGGGACTTACCAATACTTC. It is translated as CASSEVEGTYQYF.

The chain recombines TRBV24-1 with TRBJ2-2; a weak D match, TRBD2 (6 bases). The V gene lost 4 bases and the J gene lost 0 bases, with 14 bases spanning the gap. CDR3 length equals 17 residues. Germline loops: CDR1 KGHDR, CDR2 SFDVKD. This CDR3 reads CATSDLGGLTNTGELFF. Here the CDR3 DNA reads TGTGCCACCAGTGACCTCGGAGGGCTTACGAACACCGGGGAGCTGTTTTTT.

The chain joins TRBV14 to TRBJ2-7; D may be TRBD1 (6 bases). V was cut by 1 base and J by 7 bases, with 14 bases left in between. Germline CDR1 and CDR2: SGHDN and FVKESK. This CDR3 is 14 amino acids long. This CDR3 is CASSQGAGVREQYF. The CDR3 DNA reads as TGTGCCAGCAGCCAAGGAGCAGGGGTGAGGGAGCAGTACTTC.

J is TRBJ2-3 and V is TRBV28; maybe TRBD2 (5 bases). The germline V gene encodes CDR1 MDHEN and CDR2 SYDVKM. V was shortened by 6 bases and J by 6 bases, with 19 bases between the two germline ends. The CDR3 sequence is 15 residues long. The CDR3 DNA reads TGTGCCAGCAGCCACCTCAGCGGTGGTTCGGATACGCAGTATTTT. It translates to CASSHLSGGSDTQYF.